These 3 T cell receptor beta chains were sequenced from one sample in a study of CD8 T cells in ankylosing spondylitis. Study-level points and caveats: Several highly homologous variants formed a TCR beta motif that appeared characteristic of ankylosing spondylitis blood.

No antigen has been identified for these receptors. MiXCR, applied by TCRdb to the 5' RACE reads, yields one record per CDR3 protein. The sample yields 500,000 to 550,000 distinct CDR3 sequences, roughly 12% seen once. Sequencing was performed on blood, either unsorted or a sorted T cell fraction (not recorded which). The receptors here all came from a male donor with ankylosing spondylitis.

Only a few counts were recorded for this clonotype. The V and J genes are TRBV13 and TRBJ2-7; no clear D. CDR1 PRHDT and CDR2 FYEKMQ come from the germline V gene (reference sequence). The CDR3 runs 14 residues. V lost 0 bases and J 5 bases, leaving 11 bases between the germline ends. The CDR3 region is CASSLGMARNEQYF. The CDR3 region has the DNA TGTGCCAGCAGCTTAGGTATGGCTAGAAACGAGCAGTACTTC.

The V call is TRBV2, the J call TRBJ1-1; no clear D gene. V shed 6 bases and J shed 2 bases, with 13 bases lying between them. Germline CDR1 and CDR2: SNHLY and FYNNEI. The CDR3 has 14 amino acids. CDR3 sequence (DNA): TGTGCCAGCAGAATCTGGACTGCCAACACTGAAGCTTTCTTT. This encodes CASRIWTANTEAFF.

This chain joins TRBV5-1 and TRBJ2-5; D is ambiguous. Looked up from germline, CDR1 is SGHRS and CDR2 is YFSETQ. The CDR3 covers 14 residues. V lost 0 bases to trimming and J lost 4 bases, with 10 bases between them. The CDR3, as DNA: TGCGCCAGCAGCTTGGATCAGCCGGGAGAGACCCAGTACTTC. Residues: CASSLDQPGETQYF.